These T cell receptor beta chains were read from a single sample in a study of shared clonotypes between healthy human individuals. Assay used: immunoSEQ multiplex PCR; TCRdb lists only in-frame clones, some missing. The sample lists 800,000 to 950,000 clones, about 96% occurring once. The sequencing input was naive CD8+ T cells sorted from blood. The receptors stem from a man aged 30-40 years in good health. Each CDR3 is given with its conserved first and last residue. A D gene is named only where the DNA matches it firmly. Only part of the rows carry a size: once, few, many, or a class if the clone is expanded.

>NA|TRBV7-9|TRBJ1-1|NA
CASSSSRQDGNTEAFF
TGTGCCAGCAGCTCCTCGAGACAGGACGGGAACACTGAAGCTTTCTTT
>NA|TRBV28|TRBJ2-2|NA
CASGERNTGELFF
TGTGCCTCCGGCGAAAGGAACACCGGGGAGCTGTTTTTT
>NA|TRBV18|TRBJ2-7|NA
CASSPVDREVAYEQYF
TGTGCCAGCTCACCGGTCGACAGGGAGGTAGCCTACGAGCAGTACTTC
>NA|TRBV7-2|TRBJ2-7|NA
CASSLFLGSLYEQYF
TGTGCCAGCAGCTTATTCCTTGGATCCTTGTACGAGCAGTACTTC
>NA|TRBV6-6|TRBJ2-3|NA
CASSVDTDTQYF
TGTGCCAGCAGCGTGGACACAGATACGCAGTATTTT
>TRBD2|TRBV27|TRBJ2-1|NA
CASSYASGDYFTIEQFF
TGTGCCAGCAGTTATGCTAGCGGGGATTATTTTACAATAGAGCAGTTCTTC
>TRBD2|TRBV7-2|TRBJ2-2|NA
CASRVAGPTGELFF
TGTGCCAGCAGGGTAGCGGGGCCCACCGGGGAGCTGTTTTTT
>NA|TRBV2|TRBJ1-5|NA
CASKSQLGSNQPQHF
TGTGCCAGCAAGAGTCAACTCGGGAGCAATCAGCCCCAGCATTTT
>NA|TRBV15|TRBJ2-5|NA
CATSREGREQETQYF
TGTGCCACCAGCAGAGAGGGCAGGGAGCAAGAGACCCAGTACTTC
>TRBD1|TRBV9|TRBJ1-2|NA
CASSGQGARYGYTF
TGTGCCAGCAGCGGACAGGGGGCTAGGTATGGCTACACCTTC
>NA|TRBV13|TRBJ1-3|NA
CASSLGGNTIYF
TGTGCCAGCAGCTTGGGGGGAAACACCATATATTTT
>NA|TRBV19|TRBJ2-2|NA
CASGQSGELFF
TGTGCCAGTGGACAATCCGGGGAGCTGTTTTTT
>NA|TRBV27|TRBJ2-7|NA
CASSELTAPHYEQYF
TGTGCCAGCAGTGAACTGACAGCACCCCACTACGAGCAGTACTTC
>TRBD1|TRBV27|TRBJ1-2|NA
CASRLSRGYAYGYTF
TGTGCCAGCAGACTGTCCAGGGGGTATGCCTATGGCTACACCTTC
>TRBD2|TRBV11-2|TRBJ2-2|NA
CASSLHSGRGTGELFF
TGTGCCAGCAGCTTACATAGCGGGAGGGGCACCGGGGAGCTGTTTTTT
>NA|TRBV5-1|TRBJ2-7|NA
CASSFGPAAIIRGGWGEQYF
TGCGCCAGCAGCTTTGGTCCCGCGGCAATCATCCGGGGTGGTTGGGGCGAGCAGTACTTC
>TRBD2|TRBV13|TRBJ2-5|once
CASSLLSGRETQYF
TGTGCCAGCAGCTTACTTAGCGGGAGGGAGACCCAGTACTTC
>NA|TRBV9|TRBJ2-7|NA
CASSPRGENEQYF
TGTGCCAGCAGCCCAAGGGGGGAGAACGAGCAGTACTTC
>NA|TRBV7-2|TRBJ1-4|NA
CASSLLQGFSEKLFF
TGTGCCAGCAGCTTACTACAGGGCTTTTCGGAAAAACTGTTTTTT
>NA|TRBV27|TRBJ2-5|NA
CASSFSDRPLYF
TGTGCCAGCAGTTTCTCCGACAGGCCGTTATACTTC
>NA|TRBV15|TRBJ2-5|NA
CATSRVHSEAQYF
TGTGCCACCAGCAGAGTCCACAGCGAGGCCCAGTACTTC
>NA|TRBV11-3|TRBJ1-1|NA
CASSPCGEDIIEAFF
TGTGCCAGCAGCCCCTGCGGGGAGGACATCATTGAAGCTTTCTTT
>NA|TRBV4-2|TRBJ1-3|NA
CASSQDPGTGNTIYF
TGTGCCAGCAGCCAAGATCCAGGAACTGGAAACACCATATATTTT
>TRBD2|TRBV29-1|TRBJ2-3|NA
CSVETTSGSTDTQYF
TGCAGCGTTGAAACAACTAGCGGGAGCACAGATACGCAGTATTTT
>NA|TRBV6-1|TRBJ1-4|NA
CASSEKGTANEKLFF
TGTGCCAGCAGTGAAAAAGGGACCGCTAATGAAAAACTGTTTTTT
>TRBD2|TRBV27|TRBJ2-1|NA
CASSLGTSGREQFF
TGTGCCAGCAGTCTCGGGACTAGCGGGAGGGAGCAGTTCTTC
>NA|TRBV5-4|TRBJ2-7|NA
CASSLDPTGAYEQYF
TGTGCCAGCAGCTTGGACCCGACTGGGGCCTACGAGCAGTACTTC
>NA|TRBV29-1|TRBJ1-1|NA
CSVERADSLEAFF
TGCAGCGTTGAAAGAGCCGACTCACTTGAAGCTTTCTTT
>TRBD2|TRBV10-3|TRBJ2-1|NA
CAIRTSGNEQFF
TGTGCCATTAGGACTAGCGGAAATGAGCAGTTCTTC
>TRBD2|TRBV9|TRBJ2-7|NA
CASSTSGYSYEQYF
TGTGCCAGCTCAACTAGCGGATACTCCTACGAGCAGTACTTC
>TRBD2|TRBV7-6|TRBJ2-7|NA
CASSETSGSLSYEQYF
TGTGCCAGCAGCGAGACTAGCGGGAGTTTGTCTTACGAGCAGTACTTC
>NA|TRBV7-6|TRBJ2-2|NA
CASSLAEGWDPTGELFF
TGTGCCAGCAGCTTAGCTGAGGGGTGGGACCCTACAGGGGAGCTGTTTTTT
>TRBD1|TRBV6-5|TRBJ2-5|NA
CASSYSLGQVQETQYF
TGTGCCAGCAGTTACTCGTTGGGACAGGTTCAAGAGACCCAGTACTTC
>NA|TRBV7-2|TRBJ2-1|NA
CASSLTPGSNEQFF
TGTGCCAGCAGCTTGACTCCCGGGAGCAATGAGCAGTTCTTC
>NA|TRBV5-6|TRBJ2-7|once
CASSQNRDFYEQYF
TGTGCCAGCAGCCAGAACAGGGATTTCTACGAGCAGTACTTC
>NA|TRBV27|TRBJ2-5|NA
CASSPGTVRRETQYF
TGTGCCAGCAGTCCCGGGACTGTTCGAAGGGAGACCCAGTACTTC
>NA|TRBV5-1|TRBJ2-7|NA
CASRDGTYEQYF
TGCGCCAGCCGGGACGGAACCTACGAGCAGTACTTC
>TRBD2|TRBV7-8|TRBJ2-7|NA
CASIPGTSGTSSYEQYF
TGTGCCAGCATTCCCGGGACTAGCGGGACAAGCTCCTACGAGCAGTACTTC
>NA|TRBV27|TRBJ2-3|NA
CATQAGVLNTDTQYF
TGTGCCACCCAGGCCGGTGTCCTTAACACAGATACGCAGTATTTT
>TRBD1|TRBV18|TRBJ2-5|once
CASSPAIGGGQGQETQYF
TGTGCCAGCTCACCTGCGATCGGGGGAGGACAGGGGCAAGAGACCCAGTACTTC
>NA|TRBV13|TRBJ2-4|NA
CASSREGTLGVQYF
TGTGCCAGCAGCAGAGAGGGAACACTGGGGGTTCAGTACTTC
>NA|TRBV7-9|TRBJ2-1|NA
CASSPPLKSSNEQFF
TGTGCCAGCAGCCCCCCATTAAAGAGTAGCAATGAGCAGTTCTTC
>NA|TRBV7-9|TRBJ2-7|NA
CASSASYEQYF
TGTGCCAGCAGCGCTTCCTACGAGCAGTACTTC
>TRBD2|TRBV5-1|TRBJ2-2|NA
CASSLRSSGSGAGELFF
TGCGCCAGCAGCTTACGCTCCAGCGGGAGTGGGGCCGGGGAGCTGTTTTTT
>NA|TRBV7-6|TRBJ1-5|NA
CASSVGAGNQPQHF
TGTGCCAGCAGCGTGGGGGCTGGCAATCAGCCCCAGCATTTT
>NA|TRBV6-5|TRBJ2-7|NA
CASRSTAYEQYF
TGTGCCAGCAGGAGCACCGCCTACGAGCAGTACTTC
>NA|TRBV11-2|TRBJ2-7|NA
CASSLGLGWERSYEQYF
TGTGCCAGCAGCTTAGGTCTGGGGTGGGAGCGCTCCTACGAGCAGTACTTC
>NA|TRBV7-9|TRBJ1-2|NA
CASSLAGGAESNYGYTF
TGTGCCAGCAGCTTAGCGGGAGGGGCAGAAAGCAACTATGGCTACACCTTC
>TRBD1|TRBV9|TRBJ2-3|once
CASSEQGLGTDTQYF
TGTGCCAGCAGCGAACAGGGGTTGGGCACAGATACGCAGTATTTT
>NA|TRBV11-3|TRBJ2-2|NA
CASSFGSPGELFF
TGTGCCAGCAGCTTTGGGTCCCCCGGGGAGCTGTTTTTT
>NA|TRBV4-1|TRBJ2-3|NA
CASTPEGDLSTDTQYF
TGCGCCAGCACCCCCGAGGGAGATTTAAGCACAGATACGCAGTATTTT
>TRBD2|TRBV7-3|TRBJ2-2|once
CASSLNSGGNTGELFF
TGTGCCAGCAGCTTAAACTCGGGAGGGAACACCGGGGAGCTGTTTTTT
>NA|TRBV5-1|TRBJ2-7|NA
CASSLGWDTSYEQYF
TGCGCCAGCAGCTTGGGGTGGGACACCTCCTACGAGCAGTACTTC